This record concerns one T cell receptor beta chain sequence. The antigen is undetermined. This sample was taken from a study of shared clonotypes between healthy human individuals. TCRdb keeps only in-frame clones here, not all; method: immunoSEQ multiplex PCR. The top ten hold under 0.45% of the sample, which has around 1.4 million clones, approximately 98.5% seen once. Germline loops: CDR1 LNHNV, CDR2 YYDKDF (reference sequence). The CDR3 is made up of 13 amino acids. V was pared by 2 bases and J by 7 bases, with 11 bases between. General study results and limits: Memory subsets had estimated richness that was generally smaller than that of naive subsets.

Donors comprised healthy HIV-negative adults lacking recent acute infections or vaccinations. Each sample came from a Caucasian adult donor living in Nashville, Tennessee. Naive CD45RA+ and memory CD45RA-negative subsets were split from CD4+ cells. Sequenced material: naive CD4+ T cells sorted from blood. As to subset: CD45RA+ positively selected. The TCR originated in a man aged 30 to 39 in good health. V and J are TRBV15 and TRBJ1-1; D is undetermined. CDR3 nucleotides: TGTGCCACCAGCAGATTTCGAGGAAATGAAGCTTTCTTT. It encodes CATSRFRGNEAFF.